The 24 T cell receptor beta chains in this list originate from one sample, sequenced in a study of blood T cell repertoires in COVID-19. The data were produced by immunoSEQ multiplex PCR, yet TCRdb's version contains in-frame clones alone and is incomplete. The sample yields about 400,000 clones, nearly 90% seen once. Sequenced input: PBMCs or T cells enriched from blood (not recorded which). Receptors were obtained from a woman aged 40 to 50 with acute COVID-19.

V gene TRBV10-3 combines with J gene TRBJ1-2; no clear D gene. The germline gives CDR1 ENHRY, CDR2 SYGVKD. The CDR3 spans 14 residues. V was trimmed by 4 bases and J by 6 bases, leaving 15 bases between them. CDR3 DNA: TGTGCCATCAGTGCGCGTGGGGAGGGCGATGGCTACACCTTC. The encoded protein is CAISARGEGDGYTF.

The chain employs TRBV5-1 and TRBJ2-7; a possible D gene is TRBD2 (7 bases). The CDR3 loop spans 14 amino acids. Looked up from germline, CDR1 is SGHRS and CDR2 is YFSETQ. Trimming shortened V by 0 bases and J by 5 bases, and 12 bases separated the two germline ends. CDR3 in DNA: TGCGCCAGCAGCTTGGGCGGGGGCGCAAACGAGCAGTACTTC. Translation: CASSLGGGANEQYF.

The chain couples TRBV22-1 to TRBJ1-2; the tabulated D call, TRBD1, remains unverified against the DNA. TRBV22-1 is noted as a pseudogene. The CDR3 has 13 amino acids. CDR3 region: CPGSARQHYGYTF. CDR3 nucleotide sequence: TGTCCTGGGAGCGCGAGACAGCACTATGGCTACACCTTC.

The chain has TRBV15 and TRBJ2-5, with D perhaps TRBD1 (6 bases). The CDR3 contains 14 residues. Per germline, CDR1 LNHNV and CDR2 YYDKDF (reference sequence). V was trimmed by 1 base and J by 4 bases, leaving 10 bases between them. CDR3 sequence (DNA): TGTGCCACCAGCAGAGCAGGGGATTCAGAGACCCAGTACTTC. Amino acid sequence: CATSRAGDSETQYF.

Remarks on this clone: In the same sample, other DNA sequences code for this CDR3. The chain has TRBV14 and TRBJ1-6; D remains ambiguous. The germline V gene has CDR1 SGHDN and CDR2 FVKESK. CDR3 size: 14 residues. Trimming stripped 0 bases from V and 8 bases from J, with 8 bases between. CDR3 coding DNA: TGTGCCAGCAGCCAAGATCAGAGGTATTCACCCCTCCACTTT. Translation: CASSQDQRYSPLHF.

The V and J genes are TRBV13 and TRBJ2-5, with 8 nucleotides matching TRBD1. V gave up 5 bases and J gave up 5 bases; unmatched junction bases: 13. The CDR3 has 16 residues. Germline V gives CDR1 PRHDT, CDR2 FYEKMQ (reference sequence). This CDR3 reads CASSARGQGDGETQYF. The DNA of the CDR3 is TGTGCCAGCAGCGCGAGAGGACAGGGTGATGGGGAGACCCAGTACTTC.

The genes are TRBV9 and TRBJ2-3; 8 bases map to TRBD2. Looked up from germline, CDR1 is SGDLS and CDR2 is YYNGEE. J gave up 4 bases and V 4 bases, and 11 bases lay outside the gene matches. The CDR3 contains 16 residues. CDR3 protein: CASSTRTSFPPDTQYF. The CDR3 nucleotides are TGTGCCAGCAGCACACGGACTAGCTTTCCCCCAGATACGCAGTATTTT.

The chain has TRBV29-1 and TRBJ2-7; a possible D gene is TRBD2 (7 bases). V lost 5 bases, J lost 5 bases, and 10 bases lay in between. The CDR3 has 11 amino acids. Germline CDR1 reads SQVTM; CDR2 reads ANQGSEA. Written as DNA, the CDR3 is TGCAGCGTTCGGGGGGCAGACGAGCAGTACTTC. Amino acids: CSVRGADEQYF.

The rearrangement uses TRBV5-1 and TRBJ2-5, with D possibly TRBD2 on 7 matching bases. Trimming removed 4 bases at V and 2 bases at J, with 12 bases between. This CDR3 spans 14 amino acids. CDR1 and CDR2 from the germline V gene are SGHRS and YFSETQ. CDR3 bases: TGCGCCAGCAGCCCGGGGAGGGGGCAAGAGACCCAGTACTTC. Translation gives CASSPGRGQETQYF.

CDR3 region: CASSLGPSSGNTIYF. CDR3 bases: TGTGCCAGCAGCTTAGGGCCTAGCTCTGGAAACACCATATATTTT. This chain connects TRBV11-3 to TRBJ1-3; no firm D call. This CDR3 has 15 amino acids. Germline-derived CDR1 and CDR2 are SGHNT and YENEEA. The V gene lost 1 base and the J gene lost 0 bases, with 7 bases spanning the gap.

This chain joins TRBV7-8 and TRBJ1-2; TRBD1 aligns across 9 bases. This CDR3 comprises 18 residues. The trim removed 3 bases at V and 4 bases at J, leaving 15 bases unmatched. Germline V CDR1 and CDR2: SGHVS, FQNEAQ. Here the CDR3 reads CASSFTGGAGAAIYGYTF. The CDR3 DNA is TGTGCCAGCAGCTTCACAGGGGGCGCGGGAGCGGCGATCTATGGCTACACCTTC. Based on the CDR3 plus reference TRBV7-8 and TRBJ1-2, the full variable domain is GAGVSQSPRYKVAKRGQDVALRCDPISGHVSLFWYQQALGQGPEFLTYFQNEAQLDKSGLPSDRFFAERPEGSVSTLKIQRTQQEDSAVYLCASSFTGGAGAAIYGYTFGSGTRLTVV.

The rearrangement joins TRBV4-1 to TRBJ2-7, with 8 bases that match TRBD1. Trimming removed 0 bases from V and 7 bases from J; junction bases left unmatched: 11. The CDR3 has 16 residues. CDR1 and CDR2 from the germline V gene are MGHRA and YSYEKL. The CDR3 DNA reads as TGCGCCAGCAGCCAAGATATCGGACAGGGCGTGAGGGAGCAGTACTTC. Translated, it gives CASSQDIGQGVREQYF.

The chain combines TRBV25-1 with TRBJ2-2, with D perhaps matching TRBD1 (5 bases). CDR3 size: 13 residues. CDR1 and CDR2 from the germline V gene are MGHDK and SYGVNS. Trimming cost V 6 bases and J 1 base, with 6 bases left between them. The DNA for the CDR3 is TGTGCCAGCAGGACAGAGAACACCGGGGAGCTGTTTTTT. Protein: CASRTENTGELFF.

The J gene is TRBJ1-3, the V gene TRBV24-1; D might be TRBD1 (6 bases). CDR3 length: 15 residues. Trimming removed 7 bases at V and 0 bases at J, with 12 bases between. Germline values: CDR1 KGHDR, CDR2 SFDVKD. Written as DNA, the CDR3 is TGTGCCACCAGCGGACAGAATAGCTCTGGAAACACCATATATTTT. Residues: CATSGQNSSGNTIYF.

V and J are TRBV6-1 and TRBJ1-2; TRBD1 matches 7 bases. The junction had 11 bases not matched to a gene; V was cut back by 2 bases and J by 5 bases. From germline, CDR1 is MNHNS and CDR2 SASEGT. The CDR3 extends over 16 amino acids. The CDR3 nucleotides are TGTGCCAGCAGTGAAAGGGGTGACAGGGTGAGGTATGGCTACACCTTC. It specifies CASSERGDRVRYGYTF.

The chain has TRBV27 and TRBJ2-5; 7 nucleotides line up with TRBD2. Germline CDR1 is MNHEY and CDR2 is SMNVEV (reference sequence). V gave up 8 bases and J gave up 5 bases; unmatched junction bases: 14. This CDR3 contains 15 residues. Here the CDR3 DNA reads TGTGCCAGCGCTAATCCCGGGGGGTCTGGGGAGACCCAGTACTTC. It yields the protein CASANPGGSGETQYF.

The chain recombines TRBV3-1 (or the pseudogene TRBV3-2) with TRBJ2-3; D is perhaps TRBD2 (6 bases). From germline, CDR1 is LGHDT and CDR2 YNNKEL (reference sequence). Trimming left V 7 bases short and J 3 bases short, with 11 bases between. The CDR3 runs 13 residues. CDR3 nucleotides: TGTGCCAGCAAACTAGCATGGACAGATACGCAGTATTTT. Its translation: CASKLAWTDTQYF.

This clone was seen a handful of times. J is TRBJ2-1 and V is TRBV19, with 9 positions matching TRBD2. CDR1 and CDR2 (germline): LNHDA, SQIVND (reference sequence). This CDR3 has 17 amino acids. After removal of 0 bases from V and 12 bases from J, the junction contained 15 bases not matched to a gene. CDR3 in DNA: TGTGCCAGTAGTATAGATCAAGCTAGCGGGATCCTCGAGGGGCAGTTCTTC. It yields the protein CASSIDQASGILEGQFF.

The chain has TRBV5-1 and TRBJ2-7, with D perhaps TRBD1 (6 bases). From germline, CDR1 is SGHRS and CDR2 YFSETQ. V was shortened by 2 bases and J by 4 bases, with 13 bases between the two germline ends. The CDR3 contains 14 residues. The CDR3 nucleotides are TGCGCCAGCAGCTTAGATACAGGGCTGTACGAGCAGTACTTC. It encodes CASSLDTGLYEQYF.

This chain uses TRBV10-2 with TRBJ1-1; D perhaps matches TRBD1 (6 bases). V lost 2 bases and J lost 5, with 9 bases in between. CDR1 WSHSY and CDR2 SAAADI come from the germline V gene. This CDR3 region has 13 residues. CDR3 protein: CASSERQGTEAFF. The CDR3 DNA reads as TGCGCCAGCAGTGAGCGGCAGGGGACTGAAGCTTTCTTT.

The rearrangement joins TRBV18 to TRBJ2-4, with a tentative D call TRBD2 (5 bases). Germline V lookup: CDR1 KGHSH, CDR2 LQKENI. The germline V and J ends were trimmed by 3 bases and 2 bases, with 11 bases remaining between them. CDR3 length equals 15 residues. CDR3 region: CASSPNTGTKNIQYF. CDR3 in DNA: TGTGCCAGCTCACCGAACACGGGAACCAAAAACATTCAGTACTTC.

The V and J genes are TRBV6-5 and TRBJ1-5; no clear D gene. CDR1 is MNHEY, CDR2 SVGAGI, per germline. The CDR3 has 14 residues. The V end was cut by 2 bases, the J end by 3 bases, with 8 bases between. DNA of the CDR3: TGTGCCAGCAGTTACGAGGGCTCCAATCAGCCCCAGCATTTT. Its protein is CASSYEGSNQPQHF.

The J gene is TRBJ2-5, the V gene TRBV7-9, with D uncertain. V lost 1 base and J 5 bases, leaving 11 bases between the germline ends. The CDR3 runs to 14 residues. CDR1 and CDR2 (germline): SEHNR, FQNEAQ (reference sequence). CDR3 loop: CASSLVEASETQYF. CDR3 nucleotide sequence: TGTGCCAGCAGCTTAGTAGAGGCGTCGGAGACCCAGTACTTC. The variable domain in full, with the rest retrieved from reference TRBV7-9 and TRBJ2-5, is DTGVSQNPRHKITKRGQNVTFRCDPISEHNRLYWYRQTLGQGPEFLTYFQNEAQLEKSRLLSDRFSAERPKGSFSTLEIQRTEQGDSAMYLCASSLVEASETQYFGPGTRLLVL.

The chain combines TRBV18 with TRBJ1-1; tentative D call: TRBD1 (5 bases). Germline assignment: CDR1 KGHSH and CDR2 LQKENI. Trimming cost V 3 bases and J 2 bases, with 10 bases left between them. The CDR3 is 14 amino acids. The CDR3: CASSPVTANTEAFF. Written as DNA, the CDR3 is TGTGCCAGCTCACCGGTGACAGCCAACACTGAAGCTTTCTTT.